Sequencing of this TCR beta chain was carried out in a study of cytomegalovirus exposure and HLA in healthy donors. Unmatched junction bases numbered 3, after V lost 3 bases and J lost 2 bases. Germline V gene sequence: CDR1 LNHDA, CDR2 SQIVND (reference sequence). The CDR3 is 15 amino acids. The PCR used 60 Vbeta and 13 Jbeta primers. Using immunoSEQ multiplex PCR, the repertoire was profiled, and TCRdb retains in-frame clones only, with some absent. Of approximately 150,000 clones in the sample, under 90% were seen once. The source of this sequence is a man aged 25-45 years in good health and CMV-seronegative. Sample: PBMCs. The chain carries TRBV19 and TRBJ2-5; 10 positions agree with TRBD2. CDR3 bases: TGTGCCAGTAGTATCATAGCGGGGGGACAAGAGACCCAGTACTTC. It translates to CASSIIAGGQETQYF.